This T cell receptor beta chain was profiled in a study of cytomegalovirus exposure and HLA in healthy donors. Study in general: Inside one of the first data releases sat around 80 million unique TCRs taken from HLA-typed donors.

60 Vbeta and 13 Jbeta primers were used in PCR. The method was immunoSEQ multiplex PCR; TCRdb's version includes in-frame clones alone and lacks a portion of them. The sample contains about 160,000 clones, more than 60% of which appear only once. The CDR3 extends over 17 amino acids. Per the germline V gene, CDR1 is MNHEY and CDR2 is SMNVEV (reference sequence). V shed 5 bases and J shed 0 bases, with 17 bases lying between them. Material: PBMCs. The V call is TRBV27, the J call TRBJ1-5, with TRBD1 as a possible D gene (6 bases). The source of this sequence is a woman aged 30 to 39 in good health and CMV-seronegative. The CDR3 protein is CASSTWTERNSNQPQHF. CDR3 nucleotide sequence: TGTGCCAGCAGTACTTGGACAGAGCGGAATAGCAATCAGCCCCAGCATTTT.